This TCR beta chain comes out of a study of sequential checkpoint blockade in melanoma. About the study: Randomization was 1:1 between first-line nivolumab→ipilimumab and ipilimumab→nivolumab. TCRbeta immunosequencing was performed on DNA from 75 to 95 pretreatment melanoma tumor samples. Matched biopsies came pretreatment and at week 13 for some 22 patients. Study outcomes and limitations: Rising tumor T-cell fraction and clonality meant about 30 times likelier benefit.

Specified treatment: randomized to nivolumab then ipilimumab (arm A) or the reverse (arm B). With respect to this clone: As yet, its antigen is unknown.

Germline assignment: CDR1 KGHSH and CDR2 LQKENI. V lost 2 bases to trimming and J lost 7 bases; unmatched junction nucleotides: 7. This CDR3 spans 15 amino acids. Assay: immunoSEQ multiplex PCR; the TCRdb copy retains only in-frame clones and omits some. The sample yields some 510 clones, under 20% seen once. The material sequenced was tumor tissue (inferred from file names), taken from a patient given nivolumab and ipilimumab in sequence. The TCR comes from a human donor with melanoma. The V gene is TRBV18, the J gene TRBJ1-4; 7 bases map to TRBD1. In nucleotides, the CDR3 is TGTGCCAGCTCACCAATGCGGGACAGTGGTGAAAAACTGTTTTTT. Its protein is CASSPMRDSGEKLFF.